These 11 T cell receptor beta chains came from one sample sequenced in a study of T-cell memory formation after mild COVID-19. TCRdb re-called the 5' RACE reads with MiXCR, one entry per CDR3 protein. Among more than 100,000 distinct CDR3 sequences listed, about 6% were seen once. The material sequenced was PBMCs or a T cell subset sorted from them (not recorded which). These receptors were taken from an adult woman who had mild COVID-19 (a few samples of this study predate the infection). Cell type and time point are not known.

Ten or more counts support this clonotype. V is TRBV18 and J is TRBJ2-1; 9 bases map to TRBD2. J lost 8 bases, V lost 0 bases, and 5 bases had no gene match. The CDR3 totals 15 residues. In germline, CDR1 is KGHSH, CDR2 LQKENI. This CDR3 reads CASSPPSGGAHEQFF. In nucleotides, the CDR3 is TGTGCCAGCTCACCACCTAGCGGGGGCGCCCATGAGCAGTTCTTC.

The CDR3 sequence: CASSYPGTFRNEKLFF. As DNA, the CDR3 is TGTGCCAGCAGCTACCCCGGGACTTTCCGTAATGAAAAACTGTTTTTT. V and J are TRBV12-3 or TRBV12-4 and TRBJ1-4; a weak D match, TRBD1 (5 bases). The CDR3 sequence is 16 residues long. The germline V and J ends were trimmed by 6 bases and 4 bases, with 18 bases remaining between them.

This clonotype was seen many times. The rearrangement uses TRBV20-1 and TRBJ2-3, with a possible D match to TRBD2 (6 bases). This CDR3 has 13 residues. V lost 3 bases to trimming and J lost 3 bases, with 10 bases between them. Germline V CDR1 and CDR2: DFQATT, SNEGSKA (reference sequence). The CDR3 DNA reads as TGCAGTGCTAGCGGGAGCTTGACAGATACGCAGTATTTT. Its protein is CSASGSLTDTQYF.

The chain links TRBV20-1 to TRBJ2-2, with 7 bases matching TRBD1. The CDR3 contains 14 residues. J lost 2 bases, V lost 5 bases, and 5 bases had no gene match. Germline CDR1 and CDR2: DFQATT and SNEGSKA (reference sequence). The CDR3 spells CSARQGPNTGELFF. The CDR3, as DNA: TGCAGTGCTCGACAGGGACCAAACACCGGGGAGCTGTTTTTT.

This rearrangement joins TRBV18 to TRBJ1-1; perhaps TRBD1 as D (5 bases). This CDR3 is built from 15 residues. Looked up from germline, CDR1 is KGHSH and CDR2 is LQKENI. Deletions cut 4 bases from V and 3 bases from J, with 15 bases between. As DNA, the CDR3 is TGTGCCAGCTCACGCGGGACGACTGCCTACACTGAAGCTTTCTTT. Translating gives CASSRGTTAYTEAFF.

This rearrangement joins TRBV15 to TRBJ2-5; weak D call: TRBD2 (6 bases). Trimming removed 1 base at V and 3 bases at J, with 12 bases between. The CDR3 has 15 amino acids. Germline values: CDR1 LNHNV, CDR2 YYDKDF (reference sequence). CDR3 residues: CATSRGVGGEETQYF. The CDR3 nucleotides read TGTGCCACCAGCAGAGGTGTCGGGGGAGAAGAGACCCAGTACTTC.

This clonotype has a handful of counts. The genes are TRBV20-1 and TRBJ1-1, with D hard to call. There are 16 residues in the CDR3. V lost 2 bases to trimming and J lost 1 base, with 17 bases between them. In germline, CDR1 is DFQATT, CDR2 SNEGSKA (reference sequence). The CDR3 spells CSARSSKHYANTEAFF. The CDR3 nucleotides are TGCAGTGCTAGATCGAGCAAACATTACGCGAACACTGAAGCTTTCTTT.

This clonotype came up a few times. V gene TRBV2 combines with J gene TRBJ2-7; maybe TRBD2 (6 bases). CDR1 SNHLY and CDR2 FYNNEI come from the germline V gene. The CDR3 is 13 amino acids. The V and J ends lost 11 bases and 5 bases respectively, with 19 bases between them. CDR3 sequence: CAGGTELRHEQYF. CDR3 DNA sequence: TGTGCCGGCGGGACGGAACTCCGCCACGAGCAGTACTTC.

The rearrangement uses TRBV29-1 and TRBJ2-5, with TRBD2 identical over 11 bases. The germline V gene has CDR1 SQVTM and CDR2 ANQGSEA. V shed 4 bases and J 3 bases; nucleotides not matched to a gene: 7. This CDR3 is 15 amino acids long. In nucleotides, the CDR3 is TGCAGCGTTGTCCCCCTACTAGCGGGAGAAGAGACCCAGTACTTC. Amino acid sequence: CSVVPLLAGEETQYF.

Relative to its sample, this clonotype is medium-sized. This chain uses TRBV2 with TRBJ2-1; 11 bases align to TRBD2. The V gene's germline CDR1 is SNHLY and CDR2 FYNNEI. Losses at the gene ends were 6 bases for V and 3 bases for J; bases not matched to a gene: 4. The CDR3 is made up of 15 amino acids. The CDR3: CASSDGTSGYNEQFF. The CDR3 nucleotides read TGTGCCAGCAGCGACGGGACTAGCGGCTACAATGAGCAGTTCTTC.

This clonotype has more than one count but fewer than ten. The rearrangement links TRBV9 to TRBJ2-5, with D unclear. The CDR3 runs 13 residues. CDR1 and CDR2 (germline): SGDLS, YYNGEE. V was trimmed by 0 bases and J by 1 base, leaving 4 bases between them. The CDR3 protein is CASSVGPQETQYF. In DNA form, the CDR3 reads TGTGCCAGCAGCGTAGGCCCCCAAGAGACCCAGTACTTC.